The 30 T cell receptor beta chains listed next were all sequenced from one sample in a study of control samples from healthy donors and cancer patients. The assay was immunoSEQ multiplex PCR, and TCRdb's table has in-frame clones only and misses some. Here the sample spans around 29,000 clones, about 80% being singletons. The sample was PBMCs. The source of these receptors is a man in his fifties or sixties with head and neck cancer.

The rearrangement joins TRBV27 to TRBJ2-5; D perhaps matches TRBD2 (5 bases). The CDR3 contains 14 residues. Per the germline V gene, CDR1 is MNHEY and CDR2 is SMNVEV (reference sequence). V was clipped by 5 bases and J by 4 bases, with 14 bases between them. CDR3 sequence: CASSLGEGRETQYF. In nucleotides, the CDR3 is TGTGCCAGCAGTCTCGGCGAGGGCCGAGAGACCCAGTACTTC.

The chain joins TRBV5-1 to TRBJ2-5; D possibly corresponds to TRBD1 (6 bases). CDR1 SGHRS and CDR2 YFSETQ come from the germline V gene. V lost 1 base to trimming and J lost 4 bases, with 8 bases between them. The CDR3 consists of 13 residues. The CDR3 region is CASSLTGSETQYF. As DNA, the CDR3 is TGCGCCAGCAGCTTGACAGGGTCAGAGACCCAGTACTTC.

CDR3 sequence reads: CASSFDRAEAFF. CDR3 nucleotide sequence: TGTGCCAGCAGCTTTGACAGGGCTGAAGCTTTCTTT. The gene calls are TRBV7-9 and TRBJ1-1, with 7 bases identical to TRBD1. The V gene's germline CDR1 is SEHNR and CDR2 FQNEAQ (reference sequence). V lost 3 bases and J lost 6; bases outside the gene matches: 1. This CDR3 region has 12 residues. Based on the CDR3 plus reference TRBV7-9 and TRBJ1-1, the full variable domain is DTGVSQNPRHKITKRGQNVTFRCDPISEHNRLYWYRQTLGQGPEFLTYFQNEAQLEKSRLLSDRFSAERPKGSFSTLEIQRTEQGDSAMYLCASSFDRAEAFFGQGTRLTVV.

The J gene is TRBJ2-1, the V gene TRBV5-4; D uncertain. The V and J ends lost 1 base and 12 bases respectively, with 14 bases between them. The germline V gene encodes CDR1 SGHNT and CDR2 YYREEE (reference sequence). There are 13 residues in the CDR3. The CDR3 is CASSLMVETGQFF. The CDR3, as DNA: TGTGCCAGCAGCTTGATGGTGGAGACTGGGCAGTTCTTC.

The chain is built from TRBV4-2 and TRBJ2-4; 8 nucleotides align to TRBD1. V was clipped by 1 base and J by 9 bases; unmatched bases: 5. The germline V gene encodes CDR1 LGHNA and CDR2 YNFKEQ. This CDR3 region has 14 residues. CDR3: CASSQGQGMGIQYF. The CDR3 DNA is TGTGCCAGCAGCCAAGGACAGGGGATGGGCATTCAGTACTTC.

This clone has only a few counts. V and J are TRBV10-3 and TRBJ1-2; possibly TRBD1 for D (5 bases). Trimming stripped 0 bases from V and 7 bases from J, with 15 bases between. The germline gives CDR1 ENHRY, CDR2 SYGVKD. The CDR3 is 15 amino acids. CDR3 DNA: TGTGCCATCAGTGAGTCCGCCACAGGTTTACGTGGCTACACCTTC. Translated, it gives CAISESATGLRGYTF.

This chain uses TRBV28 with TRBJ1-3, with D hard to call. CDR3 length: 11 residues. Trimming removed 8 bases at V and 3 bases at J, with 5 bases between. The germline CDR1 and CDR2 sequences are MDHEN and SYDVKM. CDR3 sequence reads: CASGRGNTIYF. The CDR3 DNA sequence: TGTGCCAGCGGCCGTGGAAACACCATATATTTT.

This clone was counted between two and nine times. The CDR3 DNA reads TGTGCCAGCAGTTACTCAGGTAGCGGGAGCGATGAGCAGTTCTTC. It encodes CASSYSGSGSDEQFF. This chain joins TRBV6-5 and TRBJ2-1; 9 bases align to TRBD2. CDR3 length: 15 residues. Germline V lookup: CDR1 MNHEY, CDR2 SVGAGI. The junction had 5 bases not matched to a gene; V was cut back by 0 bases and J by 8 bases.

This sequence joins TRBV27 and TRBJ1-6; no reliable D call. Germline V gives CDR1 MNHEY, CDR2 SMNVEV (reference sequence). This CDR3 has 14 amino acids. V was clipped by 5 bases and J by 6 bases, with 11 bases between them. The CDR3 spells CASSIVAGNSPLHF. CDR3 nucleotide sequence: TGTGCCAGCAGTATCGTCGCGGGTAATTCACCCCTCCACTTT.

This clone was detected only once. The chain is built from TRBV28 and TRBJ1-3; D is unresolved. CDR3 length: 15 residues. V dropped 8 bases and J dropped 0 bases, with 14 bases sitting between them. Germline CDR1 and CDR2: MDHEN and SYDVKM. CDR3 nucleotide sequence: TGTGCCAGCGAGGACTTCTCGAGCTCTGGAAACACCATATATTTT. Amino acids: CASEDFSSSGNTIYF.

V usage is TRBV20-1 and J usage is TRBJ2-5; 8 bases agree with TRBD2. This CDR3 is 14 amino acids long. Losses at the gene ends were 3 bases for V and 5 bases for J; bases not matched to a gene: 8. CDR1 is DFQATT, CDR2 SNEGSKA, per germline (reference sequence). The DNA of the CDR3 is TGCAGTGCTAGTGCCCTAGCGGGTCGGGAGACCCAGTACTTC. Encoded protein: CSASALAGRETQYF.

The V call is TRBV7-2, the J call TRBJ1-1; D unclear. Germline assignment: CDR1 SGHTA and CDR2 FQGNSA. The CDR3 is 13 residues long. Trimming shortened V by 7 bases and J by 1 base, and 10 bases separated the two germline ends. The CDR3 is CASTLPRNTEAFF. As DNA, the CDR3 is TGTGCCAGCACCCTTCCGAGGAACACTGAAGCTTTCTTT.

The chain links TRBV11-2 to TRBJ2-2; no clear D. Trimming shortened V by 0 bases and J by 1 base, and 6 bases separated the two germline ends. Germline V gives CDR1 SGHAT, CDR2 FQNNGV. This CDR3 spans 15 amino acids. As DNA, the CDR3 is TGTGCCAGCAGCTTAGATAACATGAACACCGGGGAGCTGTTTTTT. It translates to CASSLDNMNTGELFF.

The chain employs TRBV5-1 and TRBJ1-4; D is perhaps TRBD1 (6 bases). CDR1 is SGHRS, CDR2 YFSETQ, per germline. The V end lost 7 bases, the J end lost 6 bases, and 16 bases lay between the germline ends. The CDR3 extends over 14 amino acids. CDR3 protein: CASSTGSGDEKLFF. DNA for the CDR3: TGCGCCAGCTCGACGGGGTCAGGGGATGAAAAACTGTTTTTT.

This clone appeared once. The rearrangement links TRBV9 to TRBJ2-3; TRBD2 might be the D (6 bases). V was pared by 4 bases and J by 1 base, with 16 bases between. In germline, CDR1 is SGDLS, CDR2 YYNGEE. The CDR3 totals 16 residues. CDR3 nucleotides: TGTGCCAGCAGCCCTAGTGGGAGGAAGGGCACAGATACGCAGTATTTT. It yields the protein CASSPSGRKGTDTQYF.

V usage is TRBV30 and J usage is TRBJ1-5; maybe TRBD1 (5 bases). Germline V gene data show CDR1 as GTSNPN and CDR2 as SVGIG (reference sequence). The CDR3 is 13 amino acids. Trimming shortened V by 1 base and J by 3 bases, and 7 bases separated the two germline ends. CDR3 bases: TGTGCCTGGAGTGGGGGCCACAATCAGCCCCAGCATTTT. Protein product: CAWSGGHNQPQHF.

The CDR3 DNA is TGTGCCAGTAGTATGGGGGATCTAAGAGAAGCTTTCTTT. Protein product: CASSMGDLREAFF. This chain links TRBV19 with TRBJ1-1, with a weak D call TRBD1 (5 bases). This CDR3 is 13 amino acids long. The germline V gene encodes CDR1 LNHDA and CDR2 SQIVND (reference sequence). The V gene lost 3 bases and the J gene lost 8 bases, with 13 bases spanning the gap. The variable domain in full, with the rest retrieved from reference TRBV19 and TRBJ1-1, is DGGITQSPKYLFRKEGQNVTLSCEQNLNHDAMYWYRQDPGQGLRLIYYSQIVNDFQKGDIAEGYSVSREKKESFPLTVTSAQKNPTAFYLCASSMGDLREAFFGQGTRLTVV.

The chain combines TRBV27 with TRBJ1-1; no clear D gene. CDR3 length equals 13 residues. The V end lost 5 bases, the J end lost 0 bases, and 7 bases lay between the germline ends. Germline loops: CDR1 MNHEY, CDR2 SMNVEV (reference sequence). The CDR3 region is CASSRLMNTEAFF. CDR3 DNA sequence: TGTGCCAGCAGTAGACTCATGAACACTGAAGCTTTCTTT.

V usage is TRBV5-8 and J usage is TRBJ2-7; 9 bases fit TRBD2. The CDR3 is 17 residues long. V lost 5 bases and J lost 4; bases outside the gene matches: 16. The germline V gene encodes CDR1 SGHTS and CDR2 YDEGEE. This chain's CDR3 is CASSPPLGSGSLYEQYF. In DNA form, the CDR3 reads TGTGCCAGCAGTCCACCGCTGGGTAGCGGGAGTTTGTACGAGCAGTACTTC.

This chain joins TRBV19 and TRBJ2-1; 7 bases fit TRBD2. V dropped 4 bases and J dropped 3; count of bases not matched to a gene: 6. Germline V gene data show CDR1 as LNHDA and CDR2 as SQIVND (reference sequence). This CDR3 contains 15 residues. CDR3 region: CASSTSGNFYNEQFF. The CDR3 DNA sequence: TGTGCCAGTAGTACAAGCGGGAACTTCTACAATGAGCAGTTCTTC.

The chain carries TRBV4-3 and TRBJ2-2; D is perhaps TRBD2 (6 bases). CDR3 size: 19 residues. Germline CDR1 is LGHNA and CDR2 is YSLEER. The V end was cut by 0 bases, the J end by 6 bases, with 23 bases between. CDR3 in amino acids: CASSQDSPAGIPFAGELFF. DNA of the CDR3: TGCGCCAGCAGCCAAGATTCCCCAGCGGGCATCCCGTTTGCCGGGGAGCTGTTTTTT.

The chain joins TRBV11-3 to TRBJ1-4; weak D call: TRBD1 (5 bases). Germline-derived CDR1 and CDR2 are SGHNT and YENEEA. The CDR3 is 17 amino acids. The ends were cut back, 2 bases at V and 3 bases at J, with 16 bases in the middle. The CDR3 nucleotides read TGTGCCAGCAGCTTAAGGCAGGGCGAAGTAGCTAATGAAAAACTGTTTTTT. It specifies CASSLRQGEVANEKLFF.

This CDR3 is CASRASGTANMNTEAFF. The CDR3 DNA is TGTGCCAGCAGGGCCTCCGGGACAGCAAACATGAACACTGAAGCTTTCTTT. V gene TRBV7-3 combines with J gene TRBJ1-1; TRBD1 matches 7 bases. V was clipped by 6 bases and J by 0 bases; unmatched bases: 13. From germline, CDR1 is SGHTA and CDR2 FQGTGA. The CDR3 sequence is 17 residues long.

This clone appeared a few times. The gene calls are TRBV3-1 (or the pseudogene TRBV3-2) and TRBJ2-7; 12 positions match TRBD2. CDR3 length equals 17 residues. Per germline, CDR1 LGHDT and CDR2 YNNKEL (reference sequence). Trimming cost V 1 base and J 8 bases; bases outside gene matches: 12. The CDR3 is CASSQGLIGTSGFQQYF. Written as DNA, the CDR3 is TGTGCCAGCAGCCAAGGGTTGATTGGGACTAGCGGGTTTCAGCAGTACTTC.

J is TRBJ1-5 and V is TRBV6-5; the D gene is possibly TRBD1 (6 bases). Trimming cost V 6 bases and J 0 bases, with 9 bases left between them. The germline V gene has CDR1 MNHEY and CDR2 SVGAGI. The CDR3 consists of 14 residues. CDR3 amino acids: CASRRDNSNQPQHF. For the CDR3, the DNA is TGTGCCAGCAGGAGGGACAATAGCAATCAGCCCCAGCATTTT.

The V and J genes are TRBV7-2 and TRBJ2-7; 10 bases match TRBD2. With 2 bases clipped from V and 2 bases from J, the junction kept 6 bases outside the gene matches. CDR3 length: 16 residues. From germline, CDR1 is SGHTA and CDR2 FQGNSA. The CDR3 region is CASSLSSGRVPYEQYF. The CDR3 region has the DNA TGTGCCAGCAGCTTATCGAGCGGGAGGGTACCCTACGAGCAGTACTTC.

The V call is TRBV24-1, the J call TRBJ2-7, with D unclear. This CDR3 spans 11 amino acids. The germline gives CDR1 KGHDR, CDR2 SFDVKD. V was shortened by 5 bases and J by 5 bases, with 6 bases between the two germline ends. The CDR3 DNA follows: TGTGCCACCAGTGCCCTTAACGAGCAGTACTTC. Protein product: CATSALNEQYF.

J is TRBJ2-3 and V is TRBV2; 11 nucleotides agree with TRBD1. The CDR3 length is 14 residues. Trimming at V came to 5 bases and at J to 6 bases, leaving 4 bases not matched to a gene. Germline CDR1 reads SNHLY; CDR2 reads FYNNEI. The CDR3 is CASSKDRGRDTQYF. For the CDR3, the DNA is TGTGCCAGCAGTAAGGACAGGGGGCGGGATACGCAGTATTTT.

The gene calls are TRBV19 and TRBJ2-5; TRBD2 matches at 12 bases. Germline V CDR1 and CDR2: LNHDA, SQIVND (reference sequence). CDR3 size: 16 residues. Unmatched junction bases numbered 7, after V lost 4 bases and J lost 4 bases. The CDR3 DNA reads TGTGCCAGTAGTAAAATGACTAGCGGGAGTAGAGAGACCCAGTACTTC. Translation: CASSKMTSGSRETQYF.

This clone is labeled large. The chain carries TRBV7-9 and TRBJ2-1; 14 nucleotides line up with TRBD2. The CDR3 covers 17 residues. Trimming at V came to 5 bases and at J to 10 bases, leaving 13 bases not matched to a gene. Germline V gives CDR1 SEHNR, CDR2 FQNEAQ (reference sequence). The CDR3 is CASSRRGLAGVQREQFF. As DNA, the CDR3 is TGTGCCAGCAGCCGACGGGGACTAGCGGGAGTACAGAGGGAGCAGTTCTTC.